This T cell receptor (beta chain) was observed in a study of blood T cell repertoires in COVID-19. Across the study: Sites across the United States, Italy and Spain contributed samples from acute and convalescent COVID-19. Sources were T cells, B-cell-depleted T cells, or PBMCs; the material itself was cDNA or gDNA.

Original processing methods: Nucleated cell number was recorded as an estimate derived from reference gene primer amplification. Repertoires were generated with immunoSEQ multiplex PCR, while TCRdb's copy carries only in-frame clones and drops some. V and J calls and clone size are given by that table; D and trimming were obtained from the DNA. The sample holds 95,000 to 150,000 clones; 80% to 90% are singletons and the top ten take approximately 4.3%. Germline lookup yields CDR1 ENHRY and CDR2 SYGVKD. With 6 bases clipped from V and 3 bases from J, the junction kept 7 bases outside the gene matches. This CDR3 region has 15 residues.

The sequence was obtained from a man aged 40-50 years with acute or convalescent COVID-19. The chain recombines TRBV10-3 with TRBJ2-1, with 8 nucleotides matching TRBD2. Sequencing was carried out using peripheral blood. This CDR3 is CAISRPGGDYNEQFF. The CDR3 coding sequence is TGTGCCATCAGCAGACCCGGGGGGGACTACAATGAGCAGTTCTTC.